The 26 T cell receptor beta chains in this list originate from one sample, sequenced in a study of blood T cells in healthy people across ages. Primers used in a second PCR of about 6 to 11 cycles were a sample-barcoded 5' primer and a J-beta primer mix. TCRdb reprocessed the 5' RACE reads via MiXCR and lists one record per CDR3 protein. The sample comprises some 690,000 distinct CDR3 sequences, about 24% of which are singletons, and 20% to 25% rests with the top ten. Material for sequencing was blood. Source of these receptors: a man aged 65-85 years in good health.

The chain joins TRBV29-1 to TRBJ2-3; unclear D gene. CDR3 length: 12 residues. V dropped 2 bases and J dropped 3 bases, with 6 bases sitting between them. CDR1 is SQVTM and CDR2 is ANQGSEA in the germline V gene. CDR3 nucleotides: TGCAGCGTTGAAATCAGGACAGATACGCAGTATTTT. Translated, it gives CSVEIRTDTQYF.

The chain is built from TRBV20-1 and TRBJ2-1, with TRBD2 matching 9 bases. Germline CDR1 reads DFQATT; CDR2 reads SNEGSKA (reference sequence). Germline trimming cut 6 bases from V and 4 bases from J; bases unmatched to any gene: 7. The CDR3 is made up of 14 amino acids. The CDR3: CSANSGGTYNEQFF. The CDR3 nucleotides are TGCAGTGCAAATAGCGGGGGAACATACAATGAGCAGTTCTTC.

This clonotype was counted between two and nine times. V gene TRBV7-2 combines with J gene TRBJ2-5; no clear D gene. With the DNA end fitting TRBJ2-7 better, the J assignment may be wrong. CDR1 is SGHTA, CDR2 FQGNSA, per germline. The CDR3 sequence is 13 residues long. For the CDR3, the DNA is TGTGCCAGCAGCTTAGGCCGAGTTGACGAGCAGTACTTC. The encoded protein is CASSLGRVDEQYF.

The chain couples TRBV18 to TRBJ1-5; D unclear. Germline values: CDR1 KGHSH, CDR2 LQKENI. The CDR3 is made up of 15 amino acids. The V end lost 5 bases, the J end lost 2 bases, and 13 bases lay between the germline ends. The CDR3 region is CASSTVPVGNQPQHF. DNA of the CDR3: TGTGCCAGCTCAACCGTCCCGGTGGGCAATCAGCCCCAGCATTTT.

This chain connects TRBV20-1 to TRBJ1-1, with D tentatively TRBD1 (5 bases). The ends were cut back, 0 bases at V and 1 base at J, with 18 bases in the middle. CDR3 length: 17 amino acids. Germline V CDR1 and CDR2: DFQATT, SNEGSKA (reference sequence). This chain's CDR3 is CSARDRLAGSQNTEAFF. For the CDR3, the DNA is TGCAGTGCTAGAGATAGGTTGGCAGGGTCCCAGAACACTGAAGCTTTCTTT.

A note on this clonotype: Compared with germline, one end of the junction differs, possibly owing to a read error. The V call is TRBV20-1, the J call TRBJ2-2; weak D call: TRBD2 (6 bases). The germline gives CDR1 DFQATT, CDR2 SNEGSKA (reference sequence). The CDR3 sequence is 15 residues long. CDR3 DNA sequence: TGCAGTGCTAGAGTCGTTCGGGGGAACACCGGGGAACTGTTTTTT. Residues: CSARVVRGNTGELFF.

This clonotype was seen a few times. The V call is TRBV12-5, the J call TRBJ2-1; no definite D call. Germline V gene data show CDR1 as LGHNT and CDR2 as FRNRAP. V was trimmed by 5 bases and J by 0 bases, leaving 14 bases between them. This CDR3 contains 16 residues. CDR3 in amino acids: CASGRAVSISYNEQFF. In DNA form, the CDR3 reads TGTGCTAGTGGTAGGGCGGTGAGCATCTCCTACAATGAGCAGTTCTTC.

This clonotype was recorded a few times. V gene TRBV18 combines with J gene TRBJ1-1, with TRBD1 matching over 8 bases. Trimming cost V 2 bases and J 1 base; bases outside gene matches: 18. The V gene's germline CDR1 is KGHSH and CDR2 LQKENI. This CDR3 is built from 20 residues. CDR3 DNA: TGTGCCAGCTCACCAACTCAAAGACAGCACCTCAGGGGGCAGAACACTGAAGCTTTCTTT. Protein: CASSPTQRQHLRGQNTEAFF.

This clonotype was counted a few times. The chain joins TRBV5-1 to TRBJ2-1, with 11 bases that match TRBD2. Germline V lookup: CDR1 SGHRS, CDR2 YFSETQ. The CDR3 length is 16 residues. V gave up 3 bases and J gave up 8 bases; unmatched junction bases: 10. Written as DNA, the CDR3 is TGCGCCAGCAGCTCCCCTAGCGGGGGGCCTACGGATGAGCAGTTCTTC. This gives the protein CASSSPSGGPTDEQFF.

The V call is TRBV12-3 or TRBV12-4, the J call TRBJ1-2, with D tentatively TRBD1 (6 bases). The CDR3 has 13 residues. V was pared by 8 bases and J by 4 bases, with 14 bases between. The CDR3 DNA follows: TGTGCCAGCGGAGGGACAAAAAGCTATGGCTACACCTTC. Protein: CASGGTKSYGYTF.

This sequence joins TRBV20-1 and TRBJ2-7; TRBD1 aligns across 11 bases. The CDR3 totals 13 residues. V lost 4 bases and J lost 4; bases outside the gene matches: 3. CDR1 is DFQATT, CDR2 SNEGSKA, per germline (reference sequence). CDR3 in DNA: TGCAGTGCTAACGGACAGGGGGCTTACGAGCAGTACTTC. It encodes CSANGQGAYEQYF.

This clonotype was found a few times. The chain has TRBV6-1 and TRBJ2-3, with 9 bases fitting TRBD2. CDR1 and CDR2 from the germline V gene are MNHNS and SASEGT. The CDR3 extends over 18 amino acids. V lost 6 bases and J lost 4; bases outside the gene matches: 17. CDR3 loop: CASSPSQRGVGGPDTQYF. For the CDR3, the DNA is TGTGCCAGCAGCCCCTCCCAGCGGGGGGTAGGTGGTCCAGATACGCAGTATTTT.

This clonotype appeared a few times. V is TRBV7-9 and J is TRBJ1-2; D unclear. The V end was cut by 0 bases, the J end by 0 bases, with 8 bases between. This CDR3 has 15 amino acids. Germline CDR1 reads SEHNR; CDR2 reads FQNEAQ (reference sequence). The DNA for the CDR3 is TGTGCCAGCAGCTTAGCAGGGTACACTAACTATGGCTACACCTTC. As protein: CASSLAGYTNYGYTF.

This clonotype was seen more than once but under ten times. The chain uses TRBV11-2 and TRBJ2-5; possible D gene TRBD1, 5 bases. With the DNA end fitting TRBJ2-7 better, the J assignment may be wrong. Per the germline V gene, CDR1 is SGHAT and CDR2 is FQNNGV. The CDR3 is made up of 15 amino acids. CDR3 DNA: TGTGCCAGCAGCTTGGAATGGGGCGCGACCTACGAGCAGTACTTC. This codes for CASSLEWGATYEQYF.

This clonotype was seen a few times. The chain uses TRBV7-8 and TRBJ2-2; D is ambiguous. The V end was cut by 6 bases, the J end by 0 bases, with 8 bases between. This CDR3 spans 14 amino acids. The germline gives CDR1 SGHVS, CDR2 FQNEAQ. CDR3 coding DNA: TGTGCCAGCAGGAGAACCCCGAACACCGGGGAGCTGTTTTTT. Protein product: CASRRTPNTGELFF. Combining the CDR3 with reference TRBV7-8 and TRBJ2-2 gives the whole variable domain GAGVSQSPRYKVAKRGQDVALRCDPISGHVSLFWYQQALGQGPEFLTYFQNEAQLDKSGLPSDRFFAERPEGSVSTLKIQRTQQEDSAVYLCASRRTPNTGELFFGEGSRLTVL.

This clonotype was counted a few times. The rearrangement joins TRBV5-1 to TRBJ2-2, with 8 bases fitting TRBD1. The CDR3 contains 15 residues. V was clipped by 4 bases and J by 6 bases; unmatched bases: 8. CDR1 is SGHRS, CDR2 YFSETQ, per germline. CDR3 bases: TGCGCCAGCAGCCCATCCGGACAGGGCGCCGGGGAGCTGTTTTTT. Translated, it gives CASSPSGQGAGELFF.

This clonotype was detected only a few times. The chain links TRBV9 to TRBJ2-3; TRBD1 agrees at 9 bases. The CDR3 consists of 15 residues. Trimming cost V 0 bases and J 6 bases; bases outside gene matches: 5. Germline V gives CDR1 SGDLS, CDR2 YYNGEE. The CDR3 DNA follows: TGTGCCAGCAGCGTAGGTGGGACAGGGATCGATACGCAGTATTTT. Its protein product is CASSVGGTGIDTQYF.

This clonotype was counted between two and nine times. The rearrangement uses TRBV5-1 and TRBJ1-1, with unresolved D. The germline CDR1 and CDR2 sequences are SGHRS and YFSETQ. Between the trimmed V and J ends, which lost 2 bases and 1 base, there was a span of 6 bases. The CDR3 consists of 13 residues. The CDR3 sequence is CASSFQPNTEAFF. The CDR3 DNA reads TGCGCCAGCAGCTTCCAGCCGAACACTGAAGCTTTCTTT.

V is TRBV15 and J is TRBJ2-3, with 8 nucleotides matching TRBD2. This CDR3 is built from 12 residues. The germline V gene has CDR1 LNHNV and CDR2 YYDKDF (reference sequence). The V gene end was trimmed by 10 bases and the J gene end by 2 bases; junction bases not matched to a gene: 2. CDR3: CANSGVTDTQYF. CDR3 nucleotide sequence: TGTGCCAATAGCGGGGTCACAGATACGCAGTATTTT.

This clonotype was detected a few times. This rearrangement joins TRBV5-1 to TRBJ2-7, with 7 nucleotides matching TRBD1. CDR3 length equals 14 residues. Per germline, CDR1 SGHRS and CDR2 YFSETQ. The trim removed 2 bases at V and 2 bases at J, leaving 4 bases unmatched. The CDR3 region is CASSFGTDAYEQYV. The CDR3 DNA follows: TGCGCCAGCAGCTTCGGGACAGATGCCTACGAGCAGTACGTC.

This clonotype has just a few counts. V usage is TRBV11-3 and J usage is TRBJ2-3; TRBD1 agrees at 8 bases. CDR1 and CDR2 from the germline V gene are SGHNT and YENEEA. This CDR3 spans 16 amino acids. The trim removed 1 base at V and 4 bases at J, leaving 7 bases unmatched. The CDR3 region is CASSLGTGGSADTQYF. The CDR3 nucleotides are TGTGCCAGCAGCTTAGGCACAGGGGGAAGCGCAGATACGCAGTATTTT.

The chain recombines TRBV2 with TRBJ1-6, with TRBD1 matching over 9 bases. CDR3 length: 16 amino acids. The germline gives CDR1 SNHLY, CDR2 FYNNEI. With 5 bases clipped from V and 9 bases from J, the junction kept 11 bases outside the gene matches. The CDR3 region has the DNA TGTGCCAGCAGTCTCCGGACAGGGGTAAATGGTTCACCCCTCCACTTT. Protein product: CASSLRTGVNGSPLHF.

The genes are TRBV6-2 or TRBV6-3 and TRBJ1-1, with a possible D match to TRBD1 (5 bases). With 0 bases removed from V and 6 bases from J, the gap between germline ends came to 8 bases. Germline lookup yields CDR1 MNHEY and CDR2 SVGEGT. The CDR3 consists of 13 residues. The CDR3 DNA reads TGTGCCAGCAGTTACTCAAGGGGCTCTGAAGCTTTCTTT. It is translated as CASSYSRGSEAFF.

The chain couples TRBV10-2 to TRBJ2-7, with D possibly being TRBD1 or TRBD2 (5 bases each). The CDR3 runs 14 residues. V dropped 3 bases and J dropped 3 bases, with 12 bases sitting between them. CDR1 is WSHSY, CDR2 SAAADI, per germline. CDR3 in DNA: TGCGCCAGCAGTGATGGGGGTGGGGTCTACGAGCAGTACTTC. This sequence encodes CASSDGGGVYEQYF.

This clonotype was seen a handful of times. V is TRBV5-5 and J is TRBJ2-7; D is uncertain. Germline assignment: CDR1 SGHKS and CDR2 YYEKEE (reference sequence). This CDR3 comprises 12 residues. Trimming stripped 0 bases from V and 4 bases from J, with 5 bases between. CDR3 DNA: TGTGCCAGCAGCTTGGTCATTTACGAGCAGTACTTC. This encodes CASSLVIYEQYF. Looking up the rest from reference TRBV5-5 and TRBJ2-7 gives the full variable domain: DAGVTQSPTHLIKTRGQQVTLRCSPISGHKSVSWYQQVLGQGPQFIFQYYEKEERGRGNFPDRFSARQFPNYSSELNVNALLLGDSALYLCASSLVIYEQYFGPGTRLTVT.

With regard to this clonotype: A read error may produce the germline difference seen at one junction end. The gene calls are TRBV6-2 or TRBV6-3 and TRBJ2-6, with a tentative D call TRBD1 (5 bases). The CDR3 spans 16 residues. Germline CDR1 is MNHEY and CDR2 is SVGEGT. CDR3: CASSHSTVSGANVLTF. For the CDR3, the DNA is TGTGCCAGCAGTCACTCGACAGTCTCTGGGGCCAACGTCTTGACTTTC.